This entry lists 12 T cell receptor beta chains sequenced from one sample in a study of PD-L1 blockade in urothelial cancer. The method was immunoSEQ multiplex PCR; TCRdb's version includes in-frame clones alone and lacks a portion of them. In the table there are about 32,000 clones, about 87% of which are singletons. Material: PBMCs, obtained around atezolizumab (anti-PD-L1) treatment. These receptors were taken from a man in his fifties or sixties with urothelial cancer.

The chain is built from TRBV7-2 and TRBJ1-2; TRBD1 might be the D (6 bases). From germline, CDR1 is SGHTA and CDR2 FQGNSA. The CDR3 loop spans 15 amino acids. The germline V and J ends were trimmed by 3 bases and 2 bases, with 13 bases remaining between them. This chain's CDR3 is CASSLGEGGNYGYTF. The DNA of the CDR3 is TGTGCCAGCAGCTTGGGGGAGGGGGGAAACTATGGCTACACCTTC.

The CDR3 is CASSPTGRTNLEQWKFF. CDR3 coding DNA: TGTGCCAGCTCACCAACGGGGAGAACCAACCTAGAACAATGGAAGTTCTTC. This sequence joins TRBV18 and TRBJ2-1; D might be TRBD2 (5 bases). In germline, CDR1 is KGHSH, CDR2 LQKENI. V was pared by 2 bases and J by 14 bases, with 28 bases between. This CDR3 contains 17 residues.

This clone was detected only a few times. This chain connects TRBV25-1 to TRBJ1-1; D possibly corresponds to TRBD1 (5 bases). Germline V gene sequence: CDR1 MGHDK, CDR2 SYGVNS. This CDR3 spans 12 amino acids. V gave up 5 bases and J gave up 11 bases, with 15 bases separating them. CDR3 coding DNA: TGTGCCAGCAGTCCGCAGGGTGGAAGGGCTTTCTTT. Protein: CASSPQGGRAFF.

This clone has just one count. One end of the junction fails to match germline, which may point to a read error. J is TRBJ1-2 and V is TRBV19; D remains unclear. The CDR3 runs to 15 residues. Germline V gives CDR1 LNHDA, CDR2 SQIVND (reference sequence). The CDR3 region has the DNA TGTGCCAGTAGTATATTGTTGGAGGACCGATCTGGCCACACCTTC. Its protein is CASSILLEDRSGHTF.

V usage is TRBV7-8 and J usage is TRBJ2-3; 7 nucleotides match TRBD1. The length of the CDR3 is 17 residues. Germline CDR1 is SGHVS and CDR2 is FQNEAQ. V lost 5 bases, J lost 1 base, and 12 bases stayed unmatched. The CDR3 region is CASSPRAGGQGTDTQYF. Written as DNA, the CDR3 is TGTGCCAGCAGCCCAAGAGCCGGAGGACAGGGCACAGATACGCAGTATTTT.

Only one count was recorded for this clone. The V call is TRBV6-1, the J call TRBJ2-7; 8 bases map to TRBD2. This CDR3 has 16 residues. CDR1 is MNHNS, CDR2 SASEGT, per germline. Losses at the gene ends were 3 bases for V and 4 bases for J; bases not matched to a gene: 11. CDR3 sequence (DNA): TGTGCCAGCAGTGAGGTCATTGGGCTAGCGGGTTACGAGCAGTACTTC. This encodes CASSEVIGLAGYEQYF.

This chain connects TRBV5-6 to TRBJ2-7; the match to TRBD2 covers 11 bases. The CDR3 is made up of 14 amino acids. Per the germline V gene, CDR1 is SGHDT and CDR2 is YYEEEE. V lost 4 bases and J lost 4; bases outside the gene matches: 4. The CDR3 protein is CASSLGTSGYEQYF. The CDR3 nucleotides read TGTGCCAGCAGCCTGGGGACTAGCGGATACGAGCAGTACTTC.

V usage is TRBV11-2 and J usage is TRBJ2-5, with D possibly being TRBD2 (5 bases). The germline V gene has CDR1 SGHAT and CDR2 FQNNGV. V was clipped by 5 bases and J by 4 bases, with 14 bases between them. The CDR3 contains 14 residues. The CDR3 DNA reads as TGTGCCAGCAGCGAGGGCCCAGACGGAGAGACCCAGTACTTC. It encodes CASSEGPDGETQYF.

This clone occurred a few times. The V gene is TRBV6-1, the J gene TRBJ1-5; 9 bases line up with TRBD1. The V gene's germline CDR1 is MNHNS and CDR2 SASEGT. CDR3 length equals 15 residues. V shed 4 bases and J 2 bases; nucleotides not matched to a gene: 3. The CDR3: CASSGRDRGNQPQHF. The CDR3 nucleotides read TGTGCCAGCAGTGGCCGGGACAGGGGCAATCAGCCCCAGCATTTT.

This sequence joins TRBV16 and TRBJ1-1; the D gene is possibly TRBD1 (5 bases). The CDR3 covers 15 residues. V lost 0 bases to trimming and J lost 1 base, with 9 bases between them. Germline loops: CDR1 KGHSY, CDR2 FQNENV. The CDR3 here is CASSQSGQGNTEAFF. CDR3 nucleotides: TGTGCCAGCAGCCAATCAGGTCAGGGGAACACTGAAGCTTTCTTT.

V and J are TRBV5-4 and TRBJ1-1; TRBD1 matches at 9 bases. CDR3 length: 16 residues. Germline CDR1 reads SGHNT; CDR2 reads YYREEE (reference sequence). V was pared by 4 bases and J by 3 bases, with 10 bases of the junction left unmatched. The CDR3 nucleotides are TGTGCCAGCAGCGGACGCGGACAGGGGACCCACACTGAAGCTTTCTTT. Its protein product is CASSGRGQGTHTEAFF. Based on the CDR3 plus reference TRBV5-4 and TRBJ1-1, the full variable domain is ETGVTQSPTHLIKTRGQQVTLRCSSQSGHNTVSWYQQALGQGPQFIFQYYREEENGRGNFPPRFSGLQFPNYSSELNVNALELDDSALYLCASSGRGQGTHTEAFFGQGTRLTVV.

In this sample, this clone turned up once. The chain couples TRBV5-3 to TRBJ1-2; D possibly corresponds to TRBD1 (5 bases). TRBV5-3 is labeled an ORF, and its function is uncertain. The CDR3 is 13 amino acids. Trimming left V 4 bases short and J 4 bases short, with 11 bases between. The CDR3 is CARSPRGGYGYTF. DNA of the CDR3: TGTGCCAGAAGCCCTAGGGGAGGCTATGGCTACACCTTC.